This TCR beta chain was documented in a study of shared clonotypes between healthy human individuals. The method was immunoSEQ multiplex PCR; TCRdb's version includes in-frame clones alone and lacks a portion of them. The table has over a million clones, 75% to 80% seen once. Healthy HIV-negative adults without recent acute infections or vaccinations served as donors. Per germline, CDR1 SNHLY and CDR2 FYNNEI. The CDR3 loop spans 12 amino acids. With 7 bases clipped from V and 3 bases from J, the junction kept 2 bases outside the gene matches. The chain employs TRBV2 and TRBJ2-7; 8 bases map to TRBD1. The source of this sequence is a young man in good health. Some clones in this sample may be carry-over from other donors' samples. Material: memory CD4+ T cells from PBMCs. Subset denoted: CD45RA-negative fraction. CDR3: CASNRGIYEQYF. DNA for the CDR3: TGTGCCAGCAACAGGGGGATCTACGAGCAGTACTTC. Filled out from reference TRBV2 and TRBJ2-7, the complete variable domain reads EPEVTQTPSHQVTQMGQEVILRCVPISNHLYFYWYRQILGQKVEFLVSFYNNEISEKSEIFDDQFSVERPDGSNFTLKIRSTKLEDSAMYFCASNRGIYEQYFGPGTRLTVT.